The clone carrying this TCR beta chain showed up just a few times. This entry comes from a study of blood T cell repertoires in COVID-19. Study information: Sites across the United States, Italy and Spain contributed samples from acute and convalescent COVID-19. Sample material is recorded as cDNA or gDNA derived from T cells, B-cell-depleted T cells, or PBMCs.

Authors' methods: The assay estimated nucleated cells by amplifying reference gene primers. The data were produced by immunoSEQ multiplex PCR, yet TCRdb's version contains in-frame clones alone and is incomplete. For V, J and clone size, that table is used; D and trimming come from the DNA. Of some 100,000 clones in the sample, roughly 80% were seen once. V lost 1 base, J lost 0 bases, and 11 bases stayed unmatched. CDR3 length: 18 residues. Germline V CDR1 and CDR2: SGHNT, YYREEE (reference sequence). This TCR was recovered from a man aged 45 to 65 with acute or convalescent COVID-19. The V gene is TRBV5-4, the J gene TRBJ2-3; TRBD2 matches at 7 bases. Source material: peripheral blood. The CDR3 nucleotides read TGTGCCAGCAGCTTGCCCAGTGGACTAGGGACTAGCACAGATACGCAGTATTTT. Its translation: CASSLPSGLGTSTDTQYF.